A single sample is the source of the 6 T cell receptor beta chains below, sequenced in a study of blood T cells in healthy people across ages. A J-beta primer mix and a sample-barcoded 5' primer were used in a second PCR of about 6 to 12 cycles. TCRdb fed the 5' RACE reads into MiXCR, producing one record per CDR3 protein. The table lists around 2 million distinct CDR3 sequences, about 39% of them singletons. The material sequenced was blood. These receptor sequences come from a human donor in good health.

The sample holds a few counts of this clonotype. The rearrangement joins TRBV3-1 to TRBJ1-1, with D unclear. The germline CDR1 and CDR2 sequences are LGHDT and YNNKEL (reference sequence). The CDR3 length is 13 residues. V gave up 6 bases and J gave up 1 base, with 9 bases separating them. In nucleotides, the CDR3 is TGTGCCAGCAGGGGTAGGCGGAACACTGAAGCTTTCTTT. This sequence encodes CASRGRRNTEAFF.

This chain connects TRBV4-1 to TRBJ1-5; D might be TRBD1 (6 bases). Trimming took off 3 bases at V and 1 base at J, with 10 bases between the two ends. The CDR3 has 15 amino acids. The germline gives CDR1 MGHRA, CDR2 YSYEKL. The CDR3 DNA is TGCGCCAGCAGCCACCTCAGGGGAAGCAATCAGCCCCAGCATTTT. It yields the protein CASSHLRGSNQPQHF.

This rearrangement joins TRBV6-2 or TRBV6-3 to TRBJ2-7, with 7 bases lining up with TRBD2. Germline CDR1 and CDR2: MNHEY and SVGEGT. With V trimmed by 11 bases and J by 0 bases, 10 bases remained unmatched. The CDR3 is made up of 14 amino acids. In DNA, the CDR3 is TGTGCCTGCACGGAAGCGGGGCGCTCCTACGAGCAGTACTTC. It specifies CACTEAGRSYEQYF.

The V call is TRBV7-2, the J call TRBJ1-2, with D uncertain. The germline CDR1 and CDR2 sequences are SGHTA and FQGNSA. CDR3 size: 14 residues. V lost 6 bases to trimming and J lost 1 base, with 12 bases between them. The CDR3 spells CASSRREDNYGYTF. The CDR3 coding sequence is TGTGCCAGCAGTCGGCGAGAGGATAACTATGGCTACACCTTC.

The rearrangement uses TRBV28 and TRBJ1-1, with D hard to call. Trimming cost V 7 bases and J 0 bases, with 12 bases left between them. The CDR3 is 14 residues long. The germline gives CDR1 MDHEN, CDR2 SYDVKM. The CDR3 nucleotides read TGTGCCAGCACCCCGGACCCTATGAACACTGAAGCTTTCTTT. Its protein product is CASTPDPMNTEAFF.

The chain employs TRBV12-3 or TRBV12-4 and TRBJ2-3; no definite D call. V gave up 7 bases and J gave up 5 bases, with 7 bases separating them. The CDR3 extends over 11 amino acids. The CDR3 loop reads CASTSQDTQYF. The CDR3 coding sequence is TGTGCCAGCACCTCACAAGATACGCAGTATTTT.